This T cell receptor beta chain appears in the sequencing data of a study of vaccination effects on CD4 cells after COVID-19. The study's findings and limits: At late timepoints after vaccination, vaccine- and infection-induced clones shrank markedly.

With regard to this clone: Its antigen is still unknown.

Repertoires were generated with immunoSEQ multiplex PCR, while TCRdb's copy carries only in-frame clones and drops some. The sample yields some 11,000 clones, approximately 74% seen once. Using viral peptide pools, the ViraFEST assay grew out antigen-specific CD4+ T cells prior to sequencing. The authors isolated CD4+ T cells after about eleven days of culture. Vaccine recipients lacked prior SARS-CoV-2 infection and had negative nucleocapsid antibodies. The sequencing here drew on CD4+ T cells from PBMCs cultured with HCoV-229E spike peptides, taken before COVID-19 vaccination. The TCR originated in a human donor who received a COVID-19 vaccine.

CDR3 residues: CASSYVLDTGELFF. Here the CDR3 DNA reads TGTGCCAGCAGCTACGTACTTGACACCGGGGAGCTGTTTTTT. The chain links TRBV7-2 to TRBJ2-2; D gene unclear. This CDR3 has 14 amino acids. V was clipped by 4 bases and J by 3 bases, with 9 bases between them. CDR1 is SGHTA, CDR2 FQGNSA, per germline.